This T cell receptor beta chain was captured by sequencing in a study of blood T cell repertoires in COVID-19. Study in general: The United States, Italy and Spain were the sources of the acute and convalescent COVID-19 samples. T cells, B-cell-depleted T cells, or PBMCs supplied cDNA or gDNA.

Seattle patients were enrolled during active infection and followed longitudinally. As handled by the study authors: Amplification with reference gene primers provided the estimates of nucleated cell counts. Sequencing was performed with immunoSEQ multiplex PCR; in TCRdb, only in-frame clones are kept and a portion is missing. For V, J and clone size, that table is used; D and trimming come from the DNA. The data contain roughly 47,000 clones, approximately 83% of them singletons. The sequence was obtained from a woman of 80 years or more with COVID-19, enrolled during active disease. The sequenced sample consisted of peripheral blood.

This CDR3 is CASSLTTPLNTEAFF. Written as DNA, the CDR3 is TGTGCCAGCAGTTTAACTACCCCCTTGAACACTGAAGCTTTCTTT. The rearrangement uses TRBV27 and TRBJ1-1; unclear D gene. V was clipped by 2 bases and J by 0 bases, with 10 bases between them. Germline V gene sequence: CDR1 MNHEY, CDR2 SMNVEV (reference sequence). This CDR3 contains 15 residues.